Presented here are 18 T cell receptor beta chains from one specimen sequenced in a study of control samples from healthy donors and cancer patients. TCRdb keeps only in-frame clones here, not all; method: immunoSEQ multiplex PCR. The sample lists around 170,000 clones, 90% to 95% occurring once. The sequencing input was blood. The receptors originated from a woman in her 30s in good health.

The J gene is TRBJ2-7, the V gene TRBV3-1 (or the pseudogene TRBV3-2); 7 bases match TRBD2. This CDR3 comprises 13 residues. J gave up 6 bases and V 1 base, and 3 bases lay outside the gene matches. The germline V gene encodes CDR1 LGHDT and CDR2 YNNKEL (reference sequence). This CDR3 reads CASSQGGGGEQYF. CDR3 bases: TGTGCCAGCAGCCAAGGTGGGGGGGGCGAGCAGTACTTC.

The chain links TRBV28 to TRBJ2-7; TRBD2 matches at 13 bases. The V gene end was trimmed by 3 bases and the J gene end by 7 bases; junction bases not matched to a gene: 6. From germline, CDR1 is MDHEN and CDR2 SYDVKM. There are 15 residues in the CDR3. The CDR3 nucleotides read TGTGCCAGCAGTTTGGGACTAGCGGGAAGAAGGGAGCAGTACTTC. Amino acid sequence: CASSLGLAGRREQYF.

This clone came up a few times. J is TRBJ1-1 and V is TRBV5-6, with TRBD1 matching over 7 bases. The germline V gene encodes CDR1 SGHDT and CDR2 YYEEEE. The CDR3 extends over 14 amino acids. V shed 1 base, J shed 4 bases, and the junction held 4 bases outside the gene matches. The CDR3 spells CASSLSGQTTEAFF. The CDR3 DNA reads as TGTGCCAGCAGCTTGTCGGGACAGACCACTGAAGCTTTCTTT.

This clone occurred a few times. The CDR3 sequence is CANSRDSSEQFF. CDR3 DNA sequence: TGTGCCAACTCCCGGGACAGTTCAGAGCAGTTCTTC. This rearrangement joins TRBV2 to TRBJ2-1; TRBD1 agrees at 7 bases. Trimming removed 10 bases from V and 10 bases from J; junction bases left unmatched: 10. Germline CDR1 reads SNHLY; CDR2 reads FYNNEI. CDR3 size: 12 residues.

CDR3 sequence reads: CASSQAQGYNEQFF. DNA for the CDR3: TGTGCCAGCAGCCAGGCCCAGGGATACAATGAGCAGTTCTTC. The chain uses TRBV5-4 and TRBJ2-1, with D maybe TRBD1 (5 bases). The CDR3 spans 14 residues. Germline values: CDR1 SGHNT, CDR2 YYREEE (reference sequence). Trimming left V 4 bases short and J 4 bases short, with 12 bases between.

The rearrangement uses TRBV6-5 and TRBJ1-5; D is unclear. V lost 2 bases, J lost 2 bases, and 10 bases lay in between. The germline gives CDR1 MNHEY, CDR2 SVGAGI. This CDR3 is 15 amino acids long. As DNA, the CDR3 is TGTGCCAGCAGTTACCGGACCGAGGGCAATCAGCCCCAGCATTTT. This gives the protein CASSYRTEGNQPQHF.

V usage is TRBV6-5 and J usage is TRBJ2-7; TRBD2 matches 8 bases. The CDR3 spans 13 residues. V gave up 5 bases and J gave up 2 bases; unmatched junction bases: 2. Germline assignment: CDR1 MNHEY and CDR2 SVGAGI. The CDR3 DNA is TGTGCCAGCAGTCAGCGGGAGACCTACGAGCAGTACTTC. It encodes CASSQRETYEQYF.

In DNA form, the CDR3 reads TGTGCCAGCTCTCAACTCGAAGGGGCGGGCGGGGAGCTGTTTTTT. Protein sequence: CASSQLEGAGGELFF. V is TRBV18 and J is TRBJ2-2; D may correspond to TRBD1 or TRBD2 (5 bases each). V lost 6 bases and J 7 bases, leaving 18 bases between the germline ends. From germline, CDR1 is KGHSH and CDR2 LQKENI. The CDR3 extends over 15 amino acids.

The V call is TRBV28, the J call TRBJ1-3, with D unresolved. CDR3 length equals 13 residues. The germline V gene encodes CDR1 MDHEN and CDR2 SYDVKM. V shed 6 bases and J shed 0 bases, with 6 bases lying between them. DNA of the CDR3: TGTGCCAGCAGGCAGAGCTCTGGAAACACCATATATTTT. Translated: CASRQSSGNTIYF. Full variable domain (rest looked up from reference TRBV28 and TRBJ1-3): DVKVTQSSRYLVKRTGEKVFLECVQDMDHENMFWYRQDPGLGLRLIYFSYDVKMKEKGDIPEGYSVSREKKERFSLILESASTNQTSMYLCASRQSSGNTIYFGEGSWLTVV.

The chain's CDR3 is CASSQERAGASNQPQHF. Here the CDR3 DNA reads TGCGCCAGCAGCCAAGAACGGGCAGGAGCTAGCAATCAGCCCCAGCATTTT. The rearrangement joins TRBV4-3 to TRBJ1-5; D is ambiguous. Germline V gives CDR1 LGHNA, CDR2 YSLEER. This CDR3 has 17 residues. Trimming shortened V by 0 bases and J by 0 bases, and 12 bases separated the two germline ends.

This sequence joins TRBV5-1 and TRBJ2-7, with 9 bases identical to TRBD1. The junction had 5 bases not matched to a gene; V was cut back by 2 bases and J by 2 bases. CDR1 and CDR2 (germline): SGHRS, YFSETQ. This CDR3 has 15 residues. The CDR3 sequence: CASSFTGGRAYEQYF. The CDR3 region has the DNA TGCGCCAGCAGCTTCACAGGGGGCCGGGCCTACGAGCAGTACTTC.

The CDR3 DNA is TGTGCCAGCAGCTTAACAGGGCTTAGCTCTGGAAACACCATATATTTT. This codes for CASSLTGLSSGNTIYF. V is TRBV7-9 and J is TRBJ1-3; TRBD1 might be the D (6 bases). CDR3 length equals 16 residues. CDR1 and CDR2 (germline): SEHNR, FQNEAQ (reference sequence). The germline V and J ends were trimmed by 2 bases and 0 bases, with 11 bases remaining between them.

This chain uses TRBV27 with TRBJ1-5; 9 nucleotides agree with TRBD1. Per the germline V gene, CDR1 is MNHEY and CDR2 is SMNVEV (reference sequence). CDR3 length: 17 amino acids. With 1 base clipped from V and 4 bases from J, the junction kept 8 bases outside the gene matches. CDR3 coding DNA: TGTGCCAGCAGTTTATATTTCGGGACAGGGAATAATCAGCCCCAGCATTTT. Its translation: CASSLYFGTGNNQPQHF.

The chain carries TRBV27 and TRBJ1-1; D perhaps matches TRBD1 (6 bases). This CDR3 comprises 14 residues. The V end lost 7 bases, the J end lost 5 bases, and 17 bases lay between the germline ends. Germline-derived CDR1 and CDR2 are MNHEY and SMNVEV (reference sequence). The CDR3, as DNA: TGTGCCAGCAATCGGGACACCAGAACAACTGAAGCTTTCTTT. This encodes CASNRDTRTTEAFF.

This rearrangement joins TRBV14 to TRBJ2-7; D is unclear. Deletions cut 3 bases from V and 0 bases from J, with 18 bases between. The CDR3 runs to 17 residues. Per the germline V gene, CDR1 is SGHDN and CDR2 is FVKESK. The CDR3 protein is CASSHPTVAGFSYEQYF. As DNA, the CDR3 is TGTGCCAGCAGCCACCCGACCGTGGCTGGGTTCTCCTACGAGCAGTACTTC.

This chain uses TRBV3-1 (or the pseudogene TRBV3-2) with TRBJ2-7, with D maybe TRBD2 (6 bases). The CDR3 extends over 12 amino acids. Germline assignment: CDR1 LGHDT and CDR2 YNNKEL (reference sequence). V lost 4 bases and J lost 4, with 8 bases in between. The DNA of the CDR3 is TGTGCCAGCAGCCGGGACTTATACGAGCAGTACTTC. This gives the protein CASSRDLYEQYF.

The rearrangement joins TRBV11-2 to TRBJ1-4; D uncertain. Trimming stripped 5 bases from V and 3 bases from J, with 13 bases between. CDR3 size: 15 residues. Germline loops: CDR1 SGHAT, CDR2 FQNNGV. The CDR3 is CASSGGPRANEKLFF. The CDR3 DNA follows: TGTGCCAGCAGCGGTGGGCCGCGGGCTAATGAAAAACTGTTTTTT.

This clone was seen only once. The CDR3 sequence: CASSPGQGNSPLHF. CDR3 nucleotides: TGTGCCAGCAGCCCGGGACAGGGGAATTCACCCCTCCACTTT. The rearrangement links TRBV5-5 to TRBJ1-6, with TRBD1 matching 10 bases. CDR1 and CDR2 from the germline V gene are SGHKS and YYEKEE (reference sequence). Germline trimming cut 4 bases from V and 7 bases from J; bases unmatched to any gene: 2. The CDR3 spans 14 residues. Together with reference TRBV5-5 and TRBJ1-6, the CDR3 gives the full variable domain: DAGVTQSPTHLIKTRGQQVTLRCSPISGHKSVSWYQQVLGQGPQFIFQYYEKEERGRGNFPDRFSARQFPNYSSELNVNALLLGDSALYLCASSPGQGNSPLHFGNGTRLTVT.